One sample yielded the 18 T cell receptor beta chains listed below, sequenced in a study of blood T cells in healthy people across ages. Next came a second PCR, run for about 7 to 12 cycles, which used a sample-barcoded 5' primer along with a J-beta primer mix. From the 5' RACE reads, TCRdb called clonotypes with MiXCR, one entry per CDR3 protein. Of roughly 800,000 distinct CDR3 sequences in the sample, about 25% were seen once. This same sample was also part of a study on T cells of mothers and their children.

Sequencing was performed on blood. The receptor set was obtained from a boy between 10 and 17 years old in good health.

The gene calls are TRBV27 and TRBJ2-7; maybe TRBD1 (5 bases). V lost 4 bases and J 0 bases, leaving 16 bases between the germline ends. The germline V gene encodes CDR1 MNHEY and CDR2 SMNVEV (reference sequence). This CDR3 spans 16 amino acids. CDR3 nucleotide sequence: TGTGCCAGCAGTTCTCTTACCGAGACAGCCTCCTACGAGCAGTACTTC. Its translation is CASSSLTETASYEQYF.

The sample holds a few counts of this clonotype. The chain uses TRBV28 and TRBJ1-2; no clear D gene. V shed 2 bases and J shed 3 bases, with 10 bases lying between them. The germline gives CDR1 MDHEN, CDR2 SYDVKM. There are 14 residues in the CDR3. In nucleotides, the CDR3 is TGTGCCAGCAGTTTAGATCCCCGGGACTATGGCTACACCTTC. Translating gives CASSLDPRDYGYTF.

V gene TRBV18 combines with J gene TRBJ2-5; a possible D gene is TRBD1 (6 bases). Trimming removed 0 bases at V and 1 base at J, with 9 bases between. This CDR3 spans 15 amino acids. CDR1 and CDR2 (germline): KGHSH, LQKENI. CDR3 DNA sequence: TGTGCCAGCTCACCACCGACAGGACTCCAAGAGACCCAGTACTTC. Translation: CASSPPTGLQETQYF.

The chain combines TRBV12-3 or TRBV12-4 with TRBJ1-2; D might be TRBD1 (5 bases). Trimming cost V 6 bases and J 7 bases, with 15 bases left between them. This CDR3 is 13 amino acids long. The CDR3 nucleotides read TGTGCCAGCAGCCTGGCCAGGGCTGGTGGCTACACCTTC. Translation: CASSLARAGGYTF.

The chain combines TRBV7-2 with TRBJ2-5; TRBD2 aligns across 7 bases. The J call could be wrong; TRBJ2-1 is a better fit for the DNA end. This CDR3 region has 15 residues. CDR1 and CDR2 from the germline V gene are SGHTA and FQGNSA. DNA for the CDR3: TGTGCCAGCAGCGGACGGACTAGTTGGGGAGCTGAGCAGTTCTTC. Protein: CASSGRTSWGAEQFF.

The chain joins TRBV15 to TRBJ1-4; maybe TRBD1 (5 bases). This CDR3 region has 14 residues. Germline V gives CDR1 LNHNV, CDR2 YYDKDF (reference sequence). V lost 4 bases to trimming and J lost 7 bases, with 13 bases between them. CDR3 DNA sequence: TGTGCCACCAGCAAGGAGGGGAAGGGTGAAAAACTGTTTTTT. As protein: CATSKEGKGEKLFF.

Ten or more counts support this clonotype. The rearrangement uses TRBV12-3 or TRBV12-4 and TRBJ2-3, with D possibly matching TRBD2 (5 bases). The V end was cut by 4 bases, the J end by 5 bases, with 13 bases between. CDR3 length equals 14 residues. The DNA of the CDR3 is TGTGCCAGCAGTTCCCCCCCCGGAGGAGATACGCAGTATTTT. This codes for CASSSPPGGDTQYF.

V gene TRBV20-1 combines with J gene TRBJ1-4, with no clear D. Trimming stripped 3 bases from V and 7 bases from J, with 12 bases between. This CDR3 spans 13 amino acids. Germline V gene sequence: CDR1 DFQATT, CDR2 SNEGSKA (reference sequence). The CDR3 region has the DNA TGCAGTGCTAGGGGCATAGACGTTGAAAAACTGTTTTTT. It codes for CSARGIDVEKLFF.

The gene calls are TRBV7-9 and TRBJ2-1, with a possible D match to TRBD1 (6 bases). Germline assignment: CDR1 SEHNR and CDR2 FQNEAQ (reference sequence). The CDR3 has 18 amino acids. V lost 5 bases and J 0 bases, leaving 20 bases between the germline ends. CDR3 DNA sequence: TGTGCCAGCAGCCCTAGAATCACAGGACAGAGCTCCTACAATGAGCAGTTCTTC. This translates into CASSPRITGQSSYNEQFF. Complete variable domain (other parts from reference TRBV7-9 and TRBJ2-1): DTGVSQNPRHKITKRGQNVTFRCDPISEHNRLYWYRQTLGQGPEFLTYFQNEAQLEKSRLLSDRFSAERPKGSFSTLEIQRTEQGDSAMYLCASSPRITGQSSYNEQFFGPGTRLTVL.

A few counts support this clonotype. This chain connects TRBV29-1 to TRBJ2-5, with a tentative D call TRBD2 (6 bases). Germline CDR1 and CDR2: SQVTM and ANQGSEA. V lost 8 bases to trimming and J lost 4 bases, with 14 bases between them. This CDR3 contains 12 residues. The CDR3 coding sequence is TGCAGCTACGTCCAGGGAGGAGAGACCCAGTACTTC. Encoded protein: CSYVQGGETQYF.

This clonotype was counted between two and nine times. The chain employs TRBV3-1 and TRBJ2-1, with D hard to call. The CDR3 loop spans 16 amino acids. The germline CDR1 and CDR2 sequences are LGHDT and YNNKEL (reference sequence). Trimming shortened V by 3 bases and J by 0 bases, and 12 bases separated the two germline ends. CDR3 nucleotide sequence: TGTGCCAGCAGCCATCGGCATAGGGACTCCTACAATGAGCAGTTCTTC. Translation: CASSHRHRDSYNEQFF.

This clonotype was counted between two and nine times. The chain combines TRBV11-3 with TRBJ2-5, with 10 bases that match TRBD1. The germline V gene encodes CDR1 SGHNT and CDR2 YENEEA. V lost 1 base and J lost 4; bases outside the gene matches: 9. The CDR3 is 17 amino acids. CDR3 protein: CASSLGRDRGTIETQYF. The CDR3 coding sequence is TGTGCCAGCAGCTTAGGCCGGGACAGGGGAACGATAGAGACCCAGTACTTC.

The gene calls are TRBV9 and TRBJ1-6, with D possibly being TRBD1 (5 bases). V lost 3 bases and J 10 bases, leaving 14 bases between the germline ends. The CDR3 is made up of 14 amino acids. The germline V gene has CDR1 SGDLS and CDR2 YYNGEE. As DNA, the CDR3 is TGTGCCAGCAGCGAGTCAGGGAACTCGTCACCCCTCCACTTT. It yields the protein CASSESGNSSPLHF.

Only a few counts were recorded for this clonotype. The chain uses TRBV5-1 and TRBJ1-2, with a tentative D call TRBD1 (5 bases). Germline V lookup: CDR1 SGHRS, CDR2 YFSETQ. The CDR3 is 15 amino acids. V lost 4 bases to trimming and J lost 3 bases, with 16 bases between them. CDR3 DNA sequence: TGCGCCAGCAGCCTGGGGGTCGGGCAGGACTATGGCTACACCTTC. Encoded protein: CASSLGVGQDYGYTF.

The V gene is TRBV28, the J gene TRBJ1-2, with 7 positions matching TRBD1. CDR3 size: 17 residues. Germline trimming cut 4 bases from V and 6 bases from J; bases unmatched to any gene: 17. In germline, CDR1 is MDHEN, CDR2 SYDVKM. The CDR3 region is CASSSLTREGAQDGYTF. The CDR3 DNA follows: TGTGCCAGCAGTTCCCTAACCCGGGAGGGGGCGCAGGATGGCTACACCTTC.

This clonotype came up once. The chain employs TRBV7-2 and TRBJ2-3; 12 bases are a match to TRBD2. Trimming at V came to 5 bases and at J to 5 bases, leaving 5 bases not matched to a gene. From germline, CDR1 is SGHTA and CDR2 FQGNSA. The CDR3 extends over 15 amino acids. This CDR3 reads CASSASSGREDTQYF. CDR3 nucleotides: TGTGCCAGCAGCGCTTCTAGCGGGAGGGAAGATACGCAGTATTTT.

This clonotype was seen a few times. The chain is built from TRBV7-9 and TRBJ2-7, with TRBD1 matching over 9 bases. With 5 bases clipped from V and 0 bases from J, the junction kept 8 bases outside the gene matches. The CDR3 runs to 16 residues. The germline CDR1 and CDR2 sequences are SEHNR and FQNEAQ (reference sequence). The CDR3 DNA reads as TGTGCCAGCAGCCCTTGGGCGGGACAGGGCTCCTACGAGCAGTACTTC. Translated: CASSPWAGQGSYEQYF.

This clonotype came up a few times. This chain joins TRBV12-3 or TRBV12-4 and TRBJ1-5; the match to TRBD1 covers 7 bases. Unmatched junction bases numbered 5, after V lost 5 bases and J lost 4 bases. This CDR3 region has 14 residues. The CDR3 sequence is CASSKQGQNQPQHF. The CDR3 DNA sequence: TGTGCCAGCAGTAAACAGGGACAGAATCAGCCCCAGCATTTT.